A single sample is the source of the 21 T cell receptor beta chains below, sequenced in a study of sequential checkpoint blockade in melanoma. The treatment was: randomized to nivolumab then ipilimumab (arm A) or the reverse (arm B). The protocol was immunoSEQ multiplex PCR, while the TCRdb copy is restricted to in-frame clones and leaves out a portion. The sample shows 15,000 to 20,000 clones, 74% of them seen only once. The starting material was CD8+ T cells sorted from blood (inferred from file names), obtained from a patient given nivolumab and ipilimumab in sequence. The origin of the receptors is a human donor with melanoma.

J is TRBJ1-2 and V is TRBV4-3; D not resolved. Trimming took off 0 bases at V and 3 bases at J, with 14 bases between the two ends. Germline V CDR1 and CDR2: LGHNA, YSLEER. The CDR3 has 16 amino acids. CDR3: CASSQDSRRSDYGYTF. CDR3 nucleotide sequence: TGCGCCAGCAGCCAAGATTCAAGGCGGTCTGACTATGGCTACACCTTC.

This clone was seen a handful of times. CDR3 sequence: CASGTQNTQYF. CDR3 DNA: TGTGCCAGCGGGACTCAGAATACGCAGTATTTT. The chain uses TRBV9 and TRBJ2-3; possibly TRBD2 for D (6 bases). Trimming cost V 7 bases and J 7 bases, with 10 bases left between them. CDR1 and CDR2 from the germline V gene are SGDLS and YYNGEE. The CDR3 loop spans 11 amino acids. Based on the CDR3 plus reference TRBV9 and TRBJ2-3, the full variable domain is DSGVTQTPKHLITATGQRVTLRCSPRSGDLSVYWYQQSLDQGLQFLIQYYNGEERAKGNILERFSAQQFPDLHSELNLSSLELGDSALYFCASGTQNTQYFGPGTRLTVL.

This clone was counted once. The gene calls are TRBV6-6 and TRBJ2-5; D might be TRBD2 (5 bases). CDR1 MNHNY and CDR2 SVGAGI come from the germline V gene (reference sequence). This CDR3 is 11 amino acids long. V lost 6 bases, J lost 5 bases, and 7 bases lay in between. In DNA form, the CDR3 reads TGTGCCAGCAGACTAGGGGAGACCCAGTACTTC. Protein sequence: CASRLGETQYF.

CDR3 loop: CASSQDTSGGNEQYF. The CDR3 region has the DNA TGCGCCAGCAGCCAAGACACTAGCGGGGGGAACGAGCAGTACTTC. V usage is TRBV4-1 and J usage is TRBJ2-7, with TRBD2 identical over 12 bases. Germline CDR1 MGHRA, CDR2 YSYEKL. V shed 0 bases, J shed 5 bases, and the junction held 2 bases outside the gene matches. CDR3 length: 15 residues.

The chain couples TRBV19 to TRBJ2-7; 11 positions match TRBD2. CDR1 and CDR2 (germline): LNHDA, SQIVND (reference sequence). V lost 2 bases to trimming and J lost 4 bases; unmatched junction nucleotides: 1. CDR3 length: 14 amino acids. The chain's CDR3 is CASSIRTSGYEQYF. In DNA, the CDR3 is TGTGCCAGTAGTATAAGGACTAGCGGGTACGAGCAGTACTTC.

The chain couples TRBV23-1 to TRBJ2-1, with 7 bases identical to TRBD1. TRBV23-1 has ORF status, its function being uncertain. Trimming cost V 2 bases and J 4 bases; bases outside gene matches: 11. The CDR3 covers 17 residues. CDR3 sequence (DNA): TGCGCCAGCAGTCAAGATCACAGGGGATTGGGTTACAATGAGCAGTTCTTC. It codes for CASSQDHRGLGYNEQFF.

The rearrangement uses TRBV4-1 and TRBJ1-2; 7 bases are a match to TRBD1. There are 15 residues in the CDR3. From germline, CDR1 is MGHRA and CDR2 YSYEKL. The junction had 13 bases not matched to a gene; V was cut back by 5 bases and J by 7 bases. The CDR3 DNA is TGCGCCAGCAGCTCGCACCGGGACAGACGGCCTGGCTACACCTTC. This codes for CASSSHRDRRPGYTF.

On this clone itself: A junction end diverges from the germline sequence, so it may reflect a read error. This rearrangement joins TRBV9 to TRBJ2-1, with 8 positions matching TRBD2. The CDR3 is 16 amino acids. CDR1 and CDR2 from the germline V gene are SGDLS and YYNGEE. This chain's CDR3 is CVSSVTASGFYNEQFF. The DNA for the CDR3 is TGTGTCAGCAGCGTAACGGCTAGCGGGTTCTACAATGAGCAGTTCTTC.

A few counts support this clone. The rearrangement links TRBV5-2 to TRBJ2-7; TRBD1, the table's D call, was not compared with the DNA. TRBV5-2 is shown as a pseudogene. CDR3 length: 14 residues. The DNA for the CDR3 is TGTGCCAGCAGCTTGCCGGGACAGGGGGGTGAGCAGTACTTC. Translated, it gives CASSLPGQGGEQYF.

V and J are TRBV7-6 and TRBJ1-4; D gene unclear. Per the germline V gene, CDR1 is SGHVS and CDR2 is FNYEAQ. The V and J ends lost 0 bases and 1 base respectively, with 12 bases between them. This CDR3 spans 17 amino acids. The CDR3 bases are TGTGCCAGCAGCTTAGCGCTGGGGAGGGAAACTAATGAAAAACTGTTTTTT. Amino acids: CASSLALGRETNEKLFF.

The chain carries TRBV7-2 and TRBJ1-3; 8 bases map to TRBD1. The germline gives CDR1 SGHTA, CDR2 FQGNSA. V lost 1 base to trimming and J lost 2 bases; unmatched junction nucleotides: 7. This CDR3 comprises 17 residues. The CDR3 nucleotides are TGTGCCAGCAGCTTAGGGACAGGGATCGGTCCTGGAAACACCATATATTTT. Protein: CASSLGTGIGPGNTIYF. Full variable domain (rest looked up from reference TRBV7-2 and TRBJ1-3): GAGVSQSPSNKVTEKGKDVELRCDPISGHTALYWYRQSLGQGLEFLIYFQGNSAPDKSGLPSDRFSAERTGGSVSTLTIQRTQQEDSAVYLCASSLGTGIGPGNTIYFGEGSWLTVV.

V usage is TRBV7-6 and J usage is TRBJ2-2, with 15 bases identical to TRBD2. The CDR3 runs to 19 residues. The germline V gene encodes CDR1 SGHVS and CDR2 FNYEAQ. V dropped 5 bases and J dropped 3; count of bases not matched to a gene: 10. Here the CDR3 DNA reads TGTGCCAGCAGCGTCGGGACTAGCGGGAGGCTTGGTTACACCGGGGAGCTGTTTTTT. Amino acid sequence: CASSVGTSGRLGYTGELFF.

V usage is TRBV4-1 and J usage is TRBJ1-6, with D hard to call. CDR1 is MGHRA and CDR2 is YSYEKL in the germline V gene. CDR3 length: 14 amino acids. The V end was cut by 3 bases, the J end by 11 bases, with 14 bases between. CDR3 DNA: TGCGCCAGCAGCCATTGGAGTGGCGGTGCACCCCTCCACTTT. Its protein is CASSHWSGGAPLHF.

The table lists this clone with a few counts. The J gene is TRBJ2-5, the V gene TRBV7-9; perhaps TRBD1 as D (5 bases). This CDR3 has 13 residues. CDR1 SEHNR and CDR2 FQNEAQ come from the germline V gene (reference sequence). Trimming cost V 5 bases and J 1 base, with 8 bases left between them. As DNA, the CDR3 is TGTGCCAGCAGCCCGACAGTCCAAGAGACCCAGTACTTC. Amino acids: CASSPTVQETQYF.

The chain carries TRBV10-3 and TRBJ2-7; 9 nucleotides line up with TRBD1. In germline, CDR1 is ENHRY, CDR2 SYGVKD. Unmatched junction bases numbered 6, after V lost 6 bases and J lost 6 bases. This CDR3 is built from 13 residues. CDR3 sequence (DNA): TGTGCCATCAGCGGGACAGGGATGGGCGAGCAGTACTTC. The encoded protein is CAISGTGMGEQYF.

This sequence joins TRBV4-2 and TRBJ1-3, with unresolved D. Per the germline V gene, CDR1 is LGHNA and CDR2 is YNFKEQ. Trimming took 2 bases from V and 0 from J, leaving 14 bases between them. There are 17 residues in the CDR3. CDR3 DNA: TGTGCCAGCAGCCAACCAATCGACACCTTCTCTGGAAACACCATATATTTT. Amino acids: CASSQPIDTFSGNTIYF.

V and J are TRBV2 and TRBJ1-6, with D possibly being TRBD1 (6 bases). V was trimmed by 7 bases and J by 7 bases, leaving 14 bases between them. Germline CDR1 reads SNHLY; CDR2 reads FYNNEI. The CDR3 sequence is 14 residues long. The CDR3 DNA sequence: TGTGCCAGCATGGGGAGGGGGGGAAATTCACCCCTCCACTTT. Residues: CASMGRGGNSPLHF.

J is TRBJ2-7 and V is TRBV4-1, with D perhaps matching TRBD2 (5 bases). The CDR3 is 13 residues long. Germline CDR1 reads MGHRA; CDR2 reads YSYEKL. The V gene lost 0 bases and the J gene lost 6 bases, with 9 bases spanning the gap. The CDR3 sequence: CASSQELGAEQYF. CDR3 nucleotide sequence: TGCGCCAGCAGCCAAGAATTGGGAGCCGAGCAGTACTTC.

This clone was counted a few times. The chain uses TRBV28 and TRBJ1-2; D gene unclear. The CDR3 loop spans 12 amino acids. Germline assignment: CDR1 MDHEN and CDR2 SYDVKM. The V end lost 3 bases, the J end lost 2 bases, and 4 bases lay between the germline ends. For the CDR3, the DNA is TGTGCCAGCAGTTTTGGCAACTATGGCTACACCTTC. This gives the protein CASSFGNYGYTF.

V gene TRBV21-1 combines with J gene TRBJ1-2. TRBV21-1 is a listed pseudogene. CDR3 size: 15 residues. The CDR3 region is CASSKVKRVCGGYTF. CDR3 in DNA: TGTGCCAGCAGCAAAGTCAAACGGGTTTGTGGTGGCTACACCTTC.

This chain uses TRBV6-1 with TRBJ1-1; D gene unclear. V was pared by 7 bases and J by 6 bases, with 21 bases between. Germline assignment: CDR1 MNHNS and CDR2 SASEGT. This CDR3 contains 15 residues. The CDR3: CASTSEHLGLAEAFF. DNA for the CDR3: TGTGCCAGCACTTCGGAGCATCTGGGTTTGGCTGAAGCTTTCTTT.